This T cell receptor beta chain was recorded in a study of T cell clonality in common variable immunodeficiency. This clone has at least ten counts. The target antigen is unknown. The read stops 3 residues short of the end of the CDR3; the missing end is completed from the germline J gene. The method was immunoSEQ multiplex PCR; TCRdb's version includes in-frame clones alone and lacks a portion of them. The sample contains several thousand clones, none occurring once; around 4.5% lies in the top ten. Whole-study results and caveats: CVID subjects had higher TCRbeta clonality than healthy controls, most marked in about a third. Reportedly, TCR beta sequences from common variable immunodeficiency showed fewer deletions and N-nucleotide insertions. Shared TCRbeta clones were fewer between CVID subjects than controls.

All CVID subjects were on immunoglobulin replacement for at least one year. Blood samples were heparinized, 5 to 8 ml per donor. V dropped 1 base and J dropped 3 bases, with 10 bases sitting between them. Germline assignment: CDR1 SGHTA and CDR2 FQGNSA. CDR3 length: 15 amino acids. This clonotype was obtained from a human donor with common variable immunodeficiency. Sample: peripheral blood mononuclear cells. The gene calls are TRBV7-2 and TRBJ2-4; D might be TRBD1 (5 bases). CDR3 residues: CASSLGGSVKNIQYF. The CDR3 bases that were read are TGTGCCAGCAGCTTAGGGGGCTCGGTCAAAAACATT. The full variable domain, its missing parts supplied by reference TRBV7-2 and TRBJ2-4, is GAGVSQSPSNKVTEKGKDVELRCDPISGHTALYWYRQSLGQGLEFLIYFQGNSAPDKSGLPSDRFSAERTGGSVSTLTIQRTQQEDSAVYLCASSLGGSVKNIQYFGAGTRLSVL.